A single T cell receptor beta chain is shown here with its context. The V gene lost 5 bases and the J gene lost 5 bases, with 19 bases spanning the gap. The CDR3 extends over 15 amino acids. The germline V gene encodes CDR1 SGHTA and CDR2 FQGTGA. How the authors handled the data: Reference gene primer amplification gave nucleated cell count estimates. Sequenced by immunoSEQ multiplex PCR; TCRdb stores in-frame clones only, minus some. V, J and clone size are those of that table, while D and trimming were read from the DNA. The sample lists about 190,000 clones; around nine tenths were seen once. This sample was taken from a study of blood T cell repertoires in COVID-19. Study details: COVID-19 samples from acute and convalescent phases originated in the United States, Italy and Spain. The cDNA or gDNA used as material had been derived from T cells, B-cell-depleted T cells, or PBMCs.

The sample consisted of peripheral blood. This chain connects TRBV7-3 to TRBJ2-7, with a possible D match to TRBD1 (6 bases). The sequence was obtained from a man between 25 and 39 years old with acute or convalescent COVID-19. DNA of the CDR3: TGTGCCAGCAGCCCCCAACGGACAGCTTTCCACGAGCAGTACTTC. It is translated as CASSPQRTAFHEQYF. The full variable domain, completed using reference TRBV7-3 and TRBJ2-7, is GAGVSQTPSNKVTEKGKYVELRCDPISGHTALYWYRQSLGQGPEFLIYFQGTGAADDSGLPNDRFFAVRPEGSVSTLKIQRTERGDSAVYLCASSPQRTAFHEQYFGPGTRLTVT.